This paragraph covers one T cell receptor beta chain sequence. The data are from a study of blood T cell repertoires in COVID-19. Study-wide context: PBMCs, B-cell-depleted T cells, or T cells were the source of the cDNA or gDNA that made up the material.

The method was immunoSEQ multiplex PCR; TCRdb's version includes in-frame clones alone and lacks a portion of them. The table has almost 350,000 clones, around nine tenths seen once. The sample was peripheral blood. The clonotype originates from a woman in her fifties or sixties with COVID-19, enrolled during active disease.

CDR3 protein: CASSPQGTGRGSNQPQHF. CDR3 DNA sequence: TGTGCCAGCAGCCCCCAAGGGACAGGGCGTGGAAGCAATCAGCCCCAGCATTTT. The V gene is TRBV27, the J gene TRBJ1-5; 9 nucleotides match TRBD1. This CDR3 spans 18 amino acids. After removal of 6 bases from V and 1 base from J, the junction contained 13 bases not matched to a gene. The germline V gene has CDR1 MNHEY and CDR2 SMNVEV (reference sequence).